A single sample is the source of the 2 T cell receptor beta chains below, sequenced in a study of response to subunit inactivated influenza vaccine. Each CDR3 protein is one row after TCRdb ran MiXCR on the RT-PCR reads. In the table there are 400,000 to 650,000 distinct CDR3 sequences, roughly 7.6% of which are singletons. The sample was PBMCs from blood, taken roughly 24 months after vaccination. These receptors originate from a man aged 50 to 69 who received an inactivated influenza vaccine.

The rearrangement links TRBV4-2 to TRBJ1-1; 8 nucleotides match TRBD1. Trimming took 0 bases from V and 1 from J; bases not matched to a gene: 7. Germline V gene sequence: CDR1 LGHNA, CDR2 YNFKEQ. This CDR3 region has 17 residues. CDR3 nucleotides: TGTGCCAGCAGCCAAGATACGTTTGGACAGGGGAACACTGAAGCTTTCTTT. Its translation: CASSQDTFGQGNTEAFF.

This clonotype was observed many times. V gene TRBV7-8 combines with J gene TRBJ2-7; perhaps D is TRBD1 or TRBD2 (5 bases each). The germline gives CDR1 SGHVS, CDR2 FQNEAQ. Trimming pared 1 base from V and 0 bases from J, leaving 10 bases between. CDR3 length: 15 amino acids. The CDR3 bases are TGTGCCAGCAGCTTAGGAGGGGCTTACTCCTACGAGCAGTACTTC. The encoded protein is CASSLGGAYSYEQYF. The variable domain in full, completed from reference TRBV7-8 and TRBJ2-7, reads GAGVSQSPRYKVAKRGQDVALRCDPISGHVSLFWYQQALGQGPEFLTYFQNEAQLDKSGLPSDRFFAERPEGSVSTLKIQRTQQEDSAVYLCASSLGGAYSYEQYFGPGTRLTVT.